Reported below is one T cell receptor (beta chain). Germline V lookup: CDR1 LGHNA, CDR2 YSLEER. V was shortened by 1 base and J by 13 bases, with 14 bases between the two germline ends. The length of the CDR3 is 13 residues. Random-hexamer reverse transcription was applied to roughly 0.5 to 1 ug RNA. In TCRdb, the immunoSEQ multiplex PCR reads were re-called with MiXCR into one record per CDR3 protein. The table records about 210,000 distinct CDR3 sequences, roughly 93% of them present only once. These data belong to a study of CD8 T cells in Susac syndrome. This chain joins TRBV4-3 and TRBJ2-1; no reliable D call. This sequence originates from a human donor with Susac syndrome. The sample was CD4+ T cells from PBMCs. CDR3 sequence: CASSQGAQADQFF. The CDR3 DNA sequence: TGCGCCAGCAGCCAAGGGGCGCAGGCGGATCAGTTCTTC.